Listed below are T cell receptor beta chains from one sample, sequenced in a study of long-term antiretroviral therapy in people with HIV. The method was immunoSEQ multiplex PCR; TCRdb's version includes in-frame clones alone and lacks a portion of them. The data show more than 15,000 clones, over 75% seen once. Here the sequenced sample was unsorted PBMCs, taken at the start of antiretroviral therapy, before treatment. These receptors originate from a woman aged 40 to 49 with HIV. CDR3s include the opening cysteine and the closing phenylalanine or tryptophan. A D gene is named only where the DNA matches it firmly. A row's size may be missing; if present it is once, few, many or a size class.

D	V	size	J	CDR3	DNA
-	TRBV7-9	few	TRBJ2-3	CASSINRGNTQYF	TGTGCCAGCAGCATAAACAGAGGGAATACGCAGTATTTT
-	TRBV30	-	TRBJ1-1	CAWSPTQVEAFF	TGTGCCTGGAGTCCCACACAGGTTGAAGCTTTCTTT
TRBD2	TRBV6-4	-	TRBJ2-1	CASSAPSGNEQFF	TGTGCCAGCAGTGCCCCTAGCGGGAATGAGCAGTTCTTC
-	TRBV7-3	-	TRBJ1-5	CASSLTSNQPQHF	TGTGCCAGCAGCTTAACTAGCAATCAGCCCCAGCATTTT
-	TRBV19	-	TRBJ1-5	CASSIGRGRNQPQHF	TGTGCCAGTAGTATAGGGAGAGGGCGCAATCAGCCCCAGCATTTT
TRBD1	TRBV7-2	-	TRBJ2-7	CASSLTGTGVREQYF	TGTGCCAGCAGCTTAACCGGGACAGGGGTGCGAGAGCAGTACTTC
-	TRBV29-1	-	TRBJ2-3	CSVGGWGLTDTQYF	TGCAGCGTTGGAGGATGGGGACTTACAGATACGCAGTATTTT
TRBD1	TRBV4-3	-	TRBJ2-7	CASSPFAGDSSYEQYF	TGCGCCAGCAGCCCTTTTGCTGGGGACAGCTCCTACGAGCAGTACTTC
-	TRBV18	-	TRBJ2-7	CASSSQTGNEQYF	TGTGCCAGCTCAAGCCAAACAGGGAACGAGCAGTACTTC
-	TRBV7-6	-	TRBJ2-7	CASSLAQRGDSYEQYF	TGTGCCAGCAGCTTAGCGCAAAGGGGGGACAGCTACGAGCAGTACTTC
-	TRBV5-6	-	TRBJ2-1	CASSLGQYNEQFF	TGTGCCAGCAGCTTGGGACAGTACAATGAGCAGTTCTTC
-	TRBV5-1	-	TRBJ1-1	CASSAEARPNTEAFF	TGCGCCAGCAGCGCCGAGGCCAGACCGAACACTGAAGCTTTCTTT
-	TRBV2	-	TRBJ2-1	CASSEPGRDEQFF	TGTGCCAGCAGTGAGCCAGGGCGGGATGAGCAGTTCTTC
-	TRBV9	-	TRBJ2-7	CASSVEAQGYYEQYF	TGTGCCAGCAGCGTAGAGGCTCAGGGGTACTACGAGCAGTACTTC
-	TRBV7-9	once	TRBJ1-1	CASSLSQTNTEAFF	TGTGCCAGCAGCTTATCTCAGACGAACACTGAAGCTTTCTTT
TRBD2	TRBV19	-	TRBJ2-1	CASSGPSGGAFYNEQFF	TGTGCCAGTAGTGGACCTAGCGGGGGGGCCTTCTACAATGAGCAGTTCTTC
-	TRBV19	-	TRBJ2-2	CASSWGNTGELFF	TGTGCCAGTAGTTGGGGGAACACCGGGGAGCTGTTTTTT
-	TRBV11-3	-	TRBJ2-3	CASSDTGRTDTQYF	TGTGCCAGCAGCGACACAGGTCGCACAGATACGCAGTATTTT
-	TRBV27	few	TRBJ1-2	CASSLWGADYGYTF	TGTGCCAGCAGTTTGTGGGGCGCCGACTATGGCTACACCTTC
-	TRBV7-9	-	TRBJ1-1	CASSHTTVDAFF	TGTGCCAGCAGCCACACCACTGTGGATGCTTTCTTT
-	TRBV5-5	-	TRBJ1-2	CASSPDSMLPYGYTF	TGTGCCAGCAGCCCTGACAGTATGCTCCCCTATGGCTACACCTTC
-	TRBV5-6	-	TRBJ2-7	CASRSEAGHYEQYF	TGTGCCAGCAGATCGGAAGCGGGACATTACGAGCAGTACTTC
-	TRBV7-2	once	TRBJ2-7	CASSPVGRGGSYEQYF	TGTGCCAGCAGCCCCGTGGGCAGGGGGGGAAGTTACGAGCAGTACTTC
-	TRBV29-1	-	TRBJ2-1	CSVGFAGGVEQFF	TGCAGCGTCGGATTCGCTGGGGGCGTTGAGCAGTTCTTC
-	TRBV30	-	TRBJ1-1	CAWSLETNAFF	TGTGCCTGGAGTCTGGAAACAAATGCTTTCTTT
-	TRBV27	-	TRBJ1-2	CASSLRQGGYGYTF	TGTGCCAGCAGTTTACGGCAGGGAGGCTATGGCTACACCTTC
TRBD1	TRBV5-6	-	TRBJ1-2	CASSLVTPGGNYGYTF	TGTGCCAGCAGCTTGGTGACGCCAGGGGGCAACTATGGCTACACCTTC
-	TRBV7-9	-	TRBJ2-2	CASSIYRDNGELFF	TGTGCCAGCAGCATTTACAGGGATAACGGGGAGCTGTTTTTT
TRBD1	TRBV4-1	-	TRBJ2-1	CASSPAGRQGNEQFF	TGCGCCAGCAGCCCCGCAGGCCGACAGGGAAATGAGCAGTTCTTC
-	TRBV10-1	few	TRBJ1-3	CASKVRMTDGNTIYF	TGCGCCAGCAAAGTTCGGATGACAGATGGAAACACCATATATTTT
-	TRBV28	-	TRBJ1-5	CASNLQGNSNQPQHF	TGTGCCAGCAACCTACAGGGAAATAGCAATCAGCCCCAGCATTTT
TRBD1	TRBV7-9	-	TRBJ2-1	CASSHRDRPYNEQFF	TGTGCCAGCAGCCACCGGGACAGACCCTACAATGAGCAGTTCTTC
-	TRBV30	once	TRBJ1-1	CAWSAGMNTEAFF	TGTGCCTGGAGTGCAGGGATGAACACTGAAGCTTTCTTT
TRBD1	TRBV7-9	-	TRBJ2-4	CASSPWTGTGGDIQYF	TGTGCCAGCAGCCCGTGGACCGGGACAGGGGGAGACATTCAGTACTTC
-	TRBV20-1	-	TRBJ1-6	CSASWDSPLHF	TGCAGTGCTAGCTGGGATTCACCCCTCCACTTT
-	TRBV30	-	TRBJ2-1	CAWSPSSYNEQFF	TGTGCCTGGAGTCCAAGCTCCTACAATGAGCAGTTCTTC